Listed below are T cell receptor beta chains from one sample, sequenced in a study of blood T cells in healthy people across ages. MiXCR was run by TCRdb on the 5' RACE reads, yielding one entry per CDR3 protein. The repertoire holds around 700,000 distinct CDR3 sequences, roughly 25% seen once, with more than 8% in the top ten. Separately, the same data were catalogued under a study of T cells of mothers and their children.

Input material: blood. These receptors came from a boy between 10 and 17 years old in good health. Both conserved end residues are part of each CDR3. D genes are given only for firm matches. Part of the rows lack a size; the others show once, few, many or a class for expanded clones.

CASSESPRGAYNEQFF	TGTGCCAGCAGTGAAAGCCCTCGAGGGGCTTACAATGAGCAGTTCTTC	few	TRBV6-1	-	TRBJ2-1
CASSFEAGRGQYF	TGTGCCAGCAGTTTTGAAGCGGGGAGGGGGCAGTACTTC	-	TRBV28	TRBD2	TRBJ2-7
CATSDRGSYNEQFF	TGTGCCACCAGTGACAGGGGATCCTACAATGAGCAGTTCTTC	few	TRBV24-1	-	TRBJ2-1
CASSQGLAGDEQYF	TGTGCCAGCAGCCAAGGACTAGCGGGAGATGAGCAGTACTTC	-	TRBV7-8	TRBD2	TRBJ2-7
CASSQLTGSEQYF	TGCGCCAGCAGCCAGCTGACAGGGTCCGAGCAGTACTTC	-	TRBV4-1	TRBD1	TRBJ2-7
CASSPGSGVGELFF	TGCGCCAGCAGCCCAGGATCAGGGGTCGGGGAGCTGTTTTTT	few	TRBV4-1	-	TRBJ2-2
CASSIPPSLAGSSYNEQFF	TGTGCCAGCAGCATCCCCCCATCTTTAGCGGGGAGCTCCTACAATGAGCAGTTCTTC	-	TRBV9	TRBD2	TRBJ2-1
CASSKGVIPSGETQYF	TGTGCCAGCAGCAAAGGGGTTATTCCGTCGGGGGAGACCCAGTACTTC	-	TRBV5-6	-	TRBJ2-5
CASSLTGGAGEQYF	TGCGCCAGCAGTCTTACAGGGGGCGCGGGCGAGCAGTACTTC	-	TRBV5-1	TRBD1	TRBJ2-7
CSAVGLAEWGPYNEQFF	TGCAGTGCCGTTGGACTAGCGGAATGGGGCCCCTACAATGAGCAGTTCTTC	-	TRBV20-1	TRBD2	TRBJ2-1
CSVWNTEAFF	TGCAGTGTATGGAACACTGAAGCTTTCTTT	-	TRBV20-1	-	TRBJ1-1
CSAMGDLAIEQYF	TGCAGCGCCATGGGTGACTTAGCCATCGAGCAGTACTTC	few	TRBV29-1	-	TRBJ2-7
CASSEFEVYGYTF	TGTGCCAGCAGTGAATTCGAAGTCTATGGCTACACCTTC	few	TRBV2	-	TRBJ1-2
CASSLIRQGLSNTEAFF	TGTGCCAGCAGTTTAATCCGACAGGGGCTCTCCAACACTGAAGCTTTCTTT	few	TRBV28	TRBD1	TRBJ1-1
CASSLGWQDTQYF	TGTGCCAGCAGTTTGGGGTGGCAAGATACGCAGTATTTT	-	TRBV12-3/TRBV12-4	-	TRBJ2-3
CASRPPGTGNTIYF	TGTGCCAGCAGGCCCCCAGGTACTGGAAACACCATATATTTT	-	TRBV6-5	-	TRBJ1-3
CASSSSPRGRDTDTQYF	TGTGCCAGCAGCTCTAGTCCCCGGGGGCGAGACACAGATACGCAGTATTTT	-	TRBV7-9	-	TRBJ2-3
CAIGTVNTEAFF	TGTGCCATCGGGACAGTAAACACTGAAGCTTTCTTT	-	TRBV10-3	TRBD1	TRBJ1-1
CASSQEIAGSYYEQYF	TGCGCCAGCAGCCAAGAGATAGCGGGATCTTACTACGAGCAGTACTTC	few	TRBV4-1	TRBD2	TRBJ2-7
CAISGLQIGVDDTEAFF	TGTGCCATCAGTGGACTCCAAATTGGGGTGGATGACACTGAAGCTTTCTTT	few	TRBV10-3	-	TRBJ1-1
CASSPEAYEQFF	TGTGCCAGCAGTCCGGAGGCTTATGAGCAGTTCTTC	-	TRBV12-3/TRBV12-4	-	TRBJ2-1
CASSTFPRTSGSEEQFF	TGTGCCAGCAGCACCTTTCCTCGGACTAGCGGGAGCGAAGAGCAGTTCTTC	few	TRBV11-2	TRBD2	TRBJ2-1
CASSYIGTGPYEQYF	TGTGCCAGCAGTTACATCGGGACAGGGCCCTACGAGCAGTACTTC	-	TRBV6-2/TRBV6-3	TRBD1	TRBJ2-7